Listed below are T cell receptor beta chains from one sample, sequenced in a study of T-cell memory formation after mild COVID-19. Using its own MiXCR run on the 5' RACE reads, TCRdb lists one record per CDR3 protein. The repertoire holds 250,000 to 400,000 distinct CDR3 sequences, with 14% as singletons. The specimen was PBMCs or a T cell subset sorted from them (not recorded which). The origin of the receptors is a man aged 18 to 30 who had mild COVID-19 (a few samples of this study predate the infection). Cell type and time point are not known. The CDR3 runs from the conserved cysteine through the conserved F or W. A D gene is named only where the DNA matches it firmly. Part of the rows lack a size; the others show once, few, many or a class for expanded clones.

TRBV6-4	few	TRBJ2-2	TRBD2	CASKPGLTTGELFF	TGTGCCAGCAAACCGGGACTAACCACCGGGGAGCTGTTTTTT
TRBV9	NA	TRBJ1-6	NA	CASSVVMNSPLHF	TGTGCCAGCAGCGTAGTTATGAATTCACCCCTCCACTTT
TRBV18	NA	TRBJ1-1	NA	CASSPSENTEAFF	TGTGCCAGCTCACCCTCGGAAAACACTGAAGCTTTCTTT
TRBV7-8	few	TRBJ2-1	TRBD1	CASSLRGPPEYNEQFF	TGTGCCAGCAGCTTGAGGGGGCCACCCGAGTACAATGAGCAGTTCTTC
TRBV4-1	many	TRBJ1-3	NA	CASSQDPGSGNTIYF	TGCGCCAGCAGCCAAGATCCGGGCTCTGGAAACACCATATATTTT
TRBV24-1	NA	TRBJ2-3	NA	CATKTADTQYF	TGTGCCACCAAGACAGCAGATACGCAGTATTTT
TRBV20-1	few	TRBJ1-5	NA	CSAYNWDQPQHF	TGCAGTGCGTACAACTGGGATCAGCCCCAGCATTTT
TRBV12-3/TRBV12-4	many	TRBJ2-3	NA	CASSPQEARAQYF	TGTGCCAGCAGTCCTCAGGAGGCCAGGGCGCAGTATTTT
TRBV18	few	TRBJ1-3	NA	CASSPPGAGNTIYF	TGTGCCAGCTCACCACCAGGGGCAGGAAACACCATATATTTT
TRBV11-2	NA	TRBJ2-1	NA	CASSFMSHPYNEQFF	TGTGCCAGCAGCTTTATGTCCCACCCGTACAATGAGCAGTTCTTC
TRBV4-3	NA	TRBJ1-2	TRBD1	CASSHPGQGMGYTF	TGCGCCAGCAGCCACCCGGGACAGGGTATGGGCTACACCTTC
TRBV7-8	NA	TRBJ2-7	NA	CASKTGTGSYEQYF	TGTGCCAGCAAAACGGGTACCGGGTCCTACGAGCAGTACTTC
TRBV7-6	few	TRBJ1-5	NA	CASSLGAAQLEGPQHF	TGTGCCAGCAGCTTAGGGGCAGCTCAATTGGAAGGGCCCCAGCATTTT
TRBV5-4	many	TRBJ2-3	NA	CASKSSTDTQYF	TGTGCCAGCAAATCTTCCACAGATACGCAGTATTTT
TRBV20-1	NA	TRBJ1-1	TRBD1	CSARLRGRGAFF	TGCAGTGCTAGACTCAGGGGGCGCGGAGCTTTCTTT
TRBV7-2	few	TRBJ1-4	NA	CASSPVRTAGREKLFF	TGTGCCAGCAGCCCCGTTCGGACAGCGGGGAGAGAAAAACTGTTTTTT
TRBV20-1	few	TRBJ2-4	NA	CSARAVQNIQYF	TGCAGTGCTAGAGCTGTACAAAACATTCAGTACTTC
TRBV7-2	NA	TRBJ2-3	NA	CASSSANTDTQYF	TGTGCCAGCAGCTCCGCGAACACAGATACGCAGTATTTT
TRBV4-1	NA	TRBJ1-2	NA	CASSPVGGRHGYTF	TGCGCCAGCAGCCCGGTGGGCGGTCGACATGGCTACACCTTC
TRBV27	NA	TRBJ2-7	NA	CASSYSVAYEQYF	TGTGCCAGCAGTTACTCAGTCGCCTACGAGCAGTACTTC
TRBV4-2	many	TRBJ2-5	NA	CASSTQGGETQYF	TGTGCCAGCAGCACCCAAGGTGGAGAGACCCAGTACTTC
TRBV4-2	many	TRBJ1-3	NA	CASSQGGASGNTIYF	TGTGCCAGCAGCCAAGGTGGGGCATCAGGAAACACCATATATTTT
TRBV7-3	few	TRBJ2-1	TRBD2	CASSPSGGFHEQFF	TGTGCCAGCAGCCCTAGCGGGGGGTTTCATGAGCAGTTCTTC
TRBV13	few	TRBJ2-1	NA	CASSMGVSYNEQFF	TGTGCCAGCAGCATGGGAGTATCCTACAATGAGCAGTTCTTC
TRBV6-2/TRBV6-3	many	TRBJ1-6	NA	CASSRNSPLHF	TGTGCCAGCAGCCGCAATTCACCCCTCCACTTT
TRBV19	few	TRBJ2-3	TRBD1	CASSDPGQGRTDTQYF	TGTGCCAGTAGCGATCCGGGACAGGGGCGCACAGATACGCAGTATTTT
TRBV5-1	many	TRBJ2-3	NA	CASSLLGVADTQYF	TGCGCCAGCAGCTTGCTGGGGGTTGCGGATACGCAGTATTTT
TRBV6-6	NA	TRBJ2-5	NA	CASRGALGIETQYF	TGTGCCTCCCGGGGTGCTCTGGGAATAGAGACCCAGTACTTC
TRBV5-1	NA	TRBJ2-1	TRBD2	CASSFGLAGSYNEQFF	TGCGCCAGCAGCTTCGGACTAGCGGGGTCATACAATGAGCAGTTCTTC
TRBV11-2	many	TRBJ2-3	NA	CASSLVGRDTQYF	TGTGCCAGCAGCTTAGTTGGGAGGGATACGCAGTATTTT
TRBV4-3	few	TRBJ1-1	TRBD1	CASSQIDRGNEAFF	TGCGCCAGCAGCCAAATAGACAGGGGGAATGAAGCTTTCTTT
TRBV25-1	NA	TRBJ2-6	TRBD1	CASSTQGSGANVLTF	TGTGCCAGCAGTACACAGGGGTCTGGGGCCAACGTCCTGACTTTC
TRBV6-4	NA	TRBJ1-5	TRBD1	CASRSGTGRPYSNQPQHF	TGTGCCAGCAGATCTGGGACAGGGCGGCCGTATAGCAATCAGCCCCAGCATTTT
TRBV11-1	NA	TRBJ1-5	NA	CASSLANQPQHF	TGTGCCAGCAGCTTAGCCAATCAGCCCCAGCATTTT
TRBV28	NA	TRBJ2-2	NA	CASSLRGFDTGELFF	TGTGCCAGCAGTTTGCGAGGGTTTGACACCGGGGAGCTGTTTTTT
TRBV11-3	few	TRBJ2-2	TRBD2	CASSLDRLASHTGELFF	TGTGCCAGCAGCTTAGATCGACTAGCGTCCCACACCGGGGAGCTGTTTTTT
TRBV5-1	many	TRBJ2-4	TRBD1	CASSLDRDVLYF	TGCGCCAGCAGCCTCGACAGGGATGTTTTGTACTTC
TRBV20-1	NA	TRBJ2-5	TRBD2	CSARDPPSGGQETQYF	TGCAGTGCTAGAGATCCGCCTAGCGGGGGACAAGAGACCCAGTACTTC
TRBV7-2	few	TRBJ1-4	NA	CASSLARYTGEDEKLFF	TGTGCCAGCAGCTTAGCACGGTATACGGGGGAAGATGAAAAACTGTTTTTT
TRBV7-2	many	TRBJ2-1	NA	CASSLGSGYNEQFF	TGTGCCAGCAGCTTAGGGTCTGGCTACAATGAGCAGTTCTTC
TRBV5-5	few	TRBJ2-5	NA	CASSFFTDQETQYF	TGTGCCAGCAGCTTTTTTACAGACCAAGAGACCCAGTACTTC
TRBV6-5	NA	TRBJ2-3	TRBD1	CASSYGVDRGIDTQYF	TGTGCCAGCAGTTACGGGGTGGACAGGGGGATAGATACGCAGTATTTT
TRBV20-1	few	TRBJ2-5	NA	CSATGGWYQETQYF	TGCAGTGCTACCGGGGGATGGTACCAAGAGACCCAGTACTTC
TRBV25-1	NA	TRBJ1-6	NA	CASSEQGRNSPLHF	TGTGCCAGCAGTGAGCAGGGTCGGAATTCACCCCTCCACTTT
TRBV25-1	few	TRBJ1-5	NA	CASSDSGVQPQHF	TGTGCCAGCAGTGACTCAGGGGTCCAGCCCCAGCATTTT
TRBV28	NA	TRBJ2-4	NA	CASSFGGGGNIQYF	TGTGCCAGCAGTTTTGGGGGAGGGGGAAACATTCAGTACTTC
TRBV30	NA	TRBJ2-5	NA	CAWSVLGQPGETQYF	TGTGCCTGGAGTGTACTGGGCCAACCCGGAGAGACCCAGTACTTC
TRBV5-1	NA	TRBJ2-5	TRBD1	CASNFRGPTGETQYF	TGCGCCAGCAACTTCAGGGGGCCGACGGGGGAGACCCAGTACTTC
TRBV27	few	TRBJ2-5	TRBD2	CASSSAGGLETQYF	TGTGCCAGCAGTTCGGCGGGGGGGCTGGAGACCCAGTACTTC
TRBV5-5	NA	TRBJ2-1	NA	CASSLRGYYNEQFF	TGTGCCAGCAGCTTGCGGGGCTACTACAATGAGCAGTTCTTC
TRBV25-1	many	TRBJ2-2	TRBD1	CASSEYGQGARAGELFF	TGTGCCAGCAGTGAATATGGACAGGGGGCGCGCGCCGGGGAGCTGTTTTTT
TRBV28	NA	TRBJ1-1	NA	CASNELGTEAFF	TGTGCCAGCAACGAACTTGGCACTGAAGCTTTCTTT
TRBV11-2	few	TRBJ2-2	NA	CASRKGLDWPGELFF	TGTGCCAGCAGAAAAGGGCTAGATTGGCCCGGGGAGCTGTTTTTT
TRBV11-2	few	TRBJ2-2	NA	CASSPRTATNTGELFF	TGTGCCAGCAGCCCCCGGACAGCAACGAACACCGGGGAGCTGTTTTTT
TRBV5-1	few	TRBJ2-3	NA	CASSRGPAPTDTQYF	TGCGCCAGTAGTCGCGGGCCAGCCCCCACAGATACGCAGTATTTT
TRBV29-1	NA	TRBJ1-2	NA	CSVVLIKRSGAGGAYGYTF	TGCAGCGTTGTTTTGATAAAAAGGAGCGGGGCCGGAGGGGCCTATGGCTACACCTTC
TRBV6-1	few	TRBJ2-7	NA	CASSEGDYEQYF	TGTGCCAGCAGTGAAGGGGACTACGAGCAGTACTTC
TRBV6-6	NA	TRBJ2-1	TRBD2	CASSSRTSGGNNEQFF	TGTGCCAGCAGTTCCAGGACTAGCGGGGGGAACAATGAGCAGTTCTTC
TRBV7-6	few	TRBJ2-5	NA	CASSSLPPGLGGLETQYF	TGTGCCAGCAGCTCTTTACCCCCGGGACTAGGGGGCCTGGAGACCCAGTACTTC
TRBV12-3/TRBV12-4	few	TRBJ2-1	TRBD2	CASSFGRDNEQFF	TGTGCCAGCAGTTTCGGGAGGGACAATGAGCAGTTCTTC